The 5 T cell receptor beta chains below all came from one sample that was sequenced in a study of T cell repertoires in cytomegalovirus infection. A single record per CDR3 protein comes from TCRdb applying MiXCR to the reads. The sample lists under 800,000 distinct CDR3 sequences; more than 20% were seen once. Sequencing was performed on CD8+ T cells from PBMCs. Every receptor here comes from a human donor in good health (CMV status not recorded). Some clones in this sample may be carry-over from other donors' samples.

This clonotype was counted once. The genes are TRBV6-2 or TRBV6-3 and TRBJ2-3, with 14 bases matching TRBD2. The V gene's germline CDR1 is MNHEY and CDR2 SVGEGT. The V gene end was trimmed by 5 bases and the J gene end by 4 bases; junction bases not matched to a gene: 2. CDR3 size: 15 residues. In DNA form, the CDR3 reads TGTGCCAGCAGTGAGACTAGCGGGGGGGCAGATACGCAGTATTTT. Translated: CASSETSGGADTQYF.

This clonotype was picked up a small number of times. The chain has TRBV27 and TRBJ1-4, with 7 bases identical to TRBD1. CDR1 and CDR2 from the germline V gene are MNHEY and SMNVEV (reference sequence). The CDR3 consists of 15 residues. With 9 bases clipped from V and 6 bases from J, the junction kept 13 bases outside the gene matches. CDR3 nucleotides: TGTGCCAGACCTAGCTTTAGGGGGCAGGATGAAAAACTGTTTTTT. Translation gives CARPSFRGQDEKLFF.

This clonotype came up many times. The CDR3 ends on some other residue instead of the conserved phenylalanine or tryptophan, so this is likely a read error. The DNA is omitted, as the CDR3 cannot be located on it reliably, and the CDR3 follows TCRdb's listing. This sequence joins TRBV7-9 and TRBJ2-1; the table's D call of TRBD2 was not tested on the DNA. Including both end residues, the CDR3 is 12 amino acids long. Germline V gene data show CDR1 as SEHNR and CDR2 as FQNEAQ (reference sequence). This CDR3 is CASSLELAGESY.

The chain couples TRBV20-1 to TRBJ2-5; the D gene could be TRBD1 or TRBD2 (6 bases each). The ends were cut back, 0 bases at V and 7 bases at J, with 12 bases in the middle. Germline values: CDR1 DFQATT, CDR2 SNEGSKA (reference sequence). This CDR3 has 13 amino acids. CDR3: CSARDGGLGTQYF. The CDR3 nucleotides read TGCAGTGCTAGAGATGGGGGGCTCGGGACCCAGTACTTC.

This chain joins TRBV25-1 and TRBJ2-7, with D possibly matching TRBD1 (5 bases). The CDR3 loop spans 14 amino acids. V lost 4 bases and J lost 2, with 12 bases in between. The germline gives CDR1 MGHDK, CDR2 SYGVNS. The CDR3 DNA reads TGTGCCAGCAGTGGTAGGACAACGACCTACGAGCAGTACTTC. The encoded protein is CASSGRTTTYEQYF.